This passage covers 14 T cell receptor beta chains from one sample sequenced in a study of blood T cells in healthy people across ages. Then a second PCR, running roughly 7 to 12 cycles, was carried out with a sample-barcoded 5' primer and a J-beta primer mix. One entry per CDR3 protein results from TCRdb running MiXCR on the 5' RACE reads. This sample has about 570,000 distinct CDR3 sequences, with 25% to 30% found just once. Sequenced material: blood. Every receptor here comes from a woman aged 65 to 85 in good health.

This clonotype was observed a handful of times. The V and J genes are TRBV20-1 and TRBJ2-7, with D perhaps matching TRBD2 (6 bases). CDR1 and CDR2 from the germline V gene are DFQATT and SNEGSKA (reference sequence). This CDR3 has 14 residues. Trimming took off 6 bases at V and 7 bases at J, with 22 bases between the two ends. In nucleotides, the CDR3 is TGCAGTGCAAGGGCGGGACGCCTCGTTCTTGAGCAGTACTTC. The encoded protein is CSARAGRLVLEQYF.

This clonotype appeared a few times. The CDR3 here is CASSSRQMNTEAFF. The CDR3, as DNA: TGTGCCAGTAGTTCGAGACAGATGAACACTGAAGCTTTCTTT. V gene TRBV19 combines with J gene TRBJ1-1; possibly TRBD1 for D (5 bases). V was trimmed by 5 bases and J by 0 bases, leaving 10 bases between them. The CDR3 extends over 14 amino acids. CDR1 and CDR2 (germline): LNHDA, SQIVND (reference sequence).

This clonotype was recorded a few times. This chain uses TRBV29-1 with TRBJ1-2; the match to TRBD1 covers 8 bases. Germline lookup yields CDR1 SQVTM and CDR2 ANQGSEA. CDR3 length equals 12 residues. Trimming removed 7 bases from V and 8 bases from J; junction bases left unmatched: 9. CDR3 sequence (DNA): TGCAGCGCCCAGGACAGGGCGGAGGGCTACACCTTC. Translating it yields CSAQDRAEGYTF. Drawing the rest from reference TRBV29-1 and TRBJ1-2, the complete variable domain is SAVISQKPSRDICQRGTSLTIQCQVDSQVTMMFWYRQQPGQSLTLIATANQGSEATYESGFVIDKFPISRPNLTFSTLTVSNMSPEDSSIYLCSAQDRAEGYTFGSGTRLTVV.

In the case of this clonotype: It is likely a read error, because the conserved phenylalanine at the end of the CDR3 is missing. This chain joins TRBV10-3 and TRBJ1-1, with TRBD1 matching over 10 bases. This CDR3 spans 16 amino acids. CDR1 is ENHRY and CDR2 is SYGVKD in the germline V gene. J gave up 6 bases and V 7 bases, and 14 bases lay outside the gene matches. In nucleotides, the CDR3 is TGTGCCATCAAGGCGGGACAGGGGCGAGAGGGGGCTGAAGCTTTCCTT. Protein product: CAIKAGQGREGAEAFL.

This clonotype showed up just a few times. The CDR3 DNA is TGTGCTAGTGGTCCGGGACTAGCGGGGTTTCGAGAGACCCAGTACTTC. Its translation: CASGPGLAGFRETQYF. V usage is TRBV12-5 and J usage is TRBJ2-5; 13 positions agree with TRBD2. The CDR3 runs to 16 residues. Trimming took 5 bases from V and 4 from J; bases not matched to a gene: 7. In germline, CDR1 is LGHNT, CDR2 FRNRAP.

This clonotype was seen only once. The gene calls are TRBV6-2 or TRBV6-3 and TRBJ2-1, with 10 bases aligning to TRBD1. The CDR3 spans 15 residues. J lost 10 bases, V lost 4 bases, and 10 bases had no gene match. Germline lookup yields CDR1 MNHEY and CDR2 SVGEGT. The CDR3 DNA sequence: TGTGCCAGCAGTTCGCCGGGACAGGGGTCATGGGAGCAGTTCTTC. Translation gives CASSSPGQGSWEQFF.

This clonotype was counted only a few times. The chain employs TRBV7-2 and TRBJ1-2; 7 nucleotides line up with TRBD1. The length of the CDR3 is 12 residues. The germline gives CDR1 SGHTA, CDR2 FQGNSA. V was clipped by 4 bases and J by 7 bases; unmatched bases: 3. The CDR3 spells CASSSNRGGYTF. In DNA, the CDR3 is TGTGCCAGCAGCTCGAACAGGGGTGGCTACACCTTC.

As regards this clonotype: Since a much larger clone is just one base distant, this may be a read error. The chain uses TRBV9 and TRBJ1-1; weak D call: TRBD1 (5 bases). The V end was cut by 2 bases, the J end by 1 base, with 9 bases between. The CDR3 contains 14 residues. Per germline, CDR1 SGDLS and CDR2 YYNGEE. The CDR3 nucleotides are TGTGCCAGCAGCGTTTCGGGGACGAACACTGAAGCTTTCTTT. Protein: CASSVSGTNTEAFF.

To note about this clonotype: At one end the junction does not follow the germline gene, possibly because of a read error. The chain joins TRBV5-5 to TRBJ2-3; no clear D. The germline gives CDR1 SGHKS, CDR2 YYEKEE (reference sequence). The CDR3 is made up of 13 amino acids. The CDR3 region is CASSLGISDPQYF. The CDR3 DNA follows: TGTGCCAGCAGCTTAGGGATTTCAGATCCGCAGTATTTT.

The chain links TRBV6-2 or TRBV6-3 to TRBJ2-7; D possibly corresponds to TRBD1 (6 bases). CDR1 is MNHEY, CDR2 SVGEGT, per germline. V was pared by 2 bases and J by 1 base, with 9 bases between. This CDR3 is built from 14 residues. CDR3 nucleotides: TGTGCCAGCAGTTACACCGGACAGTCCTACGAGCAGTACTTC. Amino acids: CASSYTGQSYEQYF.

The chain links TRBV12-3 or TRBV12-4 to TRBJ1-1, with D possibly being TRBD1 (6 bases). CDR3 length: 13 residues. With 7 bases removed from V and 6 bases from J, the gap between germline ends came to 15 bases. The CDR3 reads CASIPISGAEAFF. CDR3 sequence (DNA): TGTGCCAGCATTCCCATTTCAGGGGCTGAAGCTTTCTTT.

This clonotype was counted a few times. In DNA form, the CDR3 reads TGTGCCAGCAGCCAAGAGTTAGCTAGTGGGACTAGCGTCTACGAGCAGTACTTC. Translated: CASSQELASGTSVYEQYF. This chain uses TRBV4-2 with TRBJ2-7; 10 bases map to TRBD2. Trimming cost V 0 bases and J 3 bases; bases outside gene matches: 11. In germline, CDR1 is LGHNA, CDR2 YNFKEQ. This CDR3 is built from 18 residues.

This clonotype showed up just a few times. The V call is TRBV20-1, the J call TRBJ2-2, with 9 nucleotides matching TRBD1. The CDR3 totals 14 residues. The J segment lost 1 base and the V segment lost 6 bases, leaving 3 bases of the junction unmatched. Germline V gene lookup returns CDR1 DFQATT and CDR2 SNEGSKA (reference sequence). The CDR3: CSASDRGNTGELFF. In DNA, the CDR3 is TGCAGTGCCTCGGACAGGGGGAACACCGGGGAGCTGTTTTTT.

This clonotype was detected only a few times. The V call is TRBV12-3 or TRBV12-4, the J call TRBJ1-2; no clear D. The CDR3 extends over 14 amino acids. Trimming shortened V by 5 bases and J by 5 bases, and 15 bases separated the two germline ends. CDR3 DNA sequence: TGTGCCAGCAGTCCCGCCGGCGGATGGTATGGCTACACCTTC. This translates into CASSPAGGWYGYTF.